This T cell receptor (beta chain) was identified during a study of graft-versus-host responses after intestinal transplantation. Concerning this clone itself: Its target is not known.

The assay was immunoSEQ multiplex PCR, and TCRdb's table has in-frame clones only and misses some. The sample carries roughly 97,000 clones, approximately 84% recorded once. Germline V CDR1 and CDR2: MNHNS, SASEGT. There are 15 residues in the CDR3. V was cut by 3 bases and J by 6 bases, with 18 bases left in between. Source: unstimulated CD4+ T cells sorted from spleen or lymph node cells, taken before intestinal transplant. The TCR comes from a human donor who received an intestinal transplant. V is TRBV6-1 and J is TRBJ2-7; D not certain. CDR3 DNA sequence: TGTGCCAGCAGTGAGAAAAACCGACCTGGACCCGAGCAGTACTTC. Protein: CASSEKNRPGPEQYF.